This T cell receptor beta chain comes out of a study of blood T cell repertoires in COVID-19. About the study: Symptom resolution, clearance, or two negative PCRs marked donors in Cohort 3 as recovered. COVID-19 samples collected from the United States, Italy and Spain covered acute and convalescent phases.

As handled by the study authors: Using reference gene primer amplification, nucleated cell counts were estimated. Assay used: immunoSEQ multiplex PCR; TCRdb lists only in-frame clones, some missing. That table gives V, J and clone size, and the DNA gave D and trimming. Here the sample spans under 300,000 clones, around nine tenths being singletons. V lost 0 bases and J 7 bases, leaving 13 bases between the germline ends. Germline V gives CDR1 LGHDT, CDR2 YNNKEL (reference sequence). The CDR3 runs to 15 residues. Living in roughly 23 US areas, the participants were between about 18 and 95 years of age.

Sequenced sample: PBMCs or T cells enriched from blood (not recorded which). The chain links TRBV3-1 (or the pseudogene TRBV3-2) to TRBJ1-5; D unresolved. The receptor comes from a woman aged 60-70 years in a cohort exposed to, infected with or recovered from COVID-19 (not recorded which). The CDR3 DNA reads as TGTGCCAGCAGCCAAGATAGCGTCGGAGGCCAGCCCCAGCATTTT. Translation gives CASSQDSVGGQPQHF.